These 10 T cell receptor beta chains came from one sample sequenced in a study of blood T cell repertoires in COVID-19. Generated by immunoSEQ multiplex PCR, the TCRdb table keeps only in-frame clones and is missing some. The data contain roughly 220,000 clones, about 86% of them singletons. Sequencing was done on a sample of PBMCs or T cells enriched from blood (not recorded which). The receptors originated from a woman aged 40 to 55 with acute COVID-19.

The gene calls are TRBV27 and TRBJ2-7; D is perhaps TRBD1 (7 bases). Deletions cut 4 bases from V and 3 bases from J, with 13 bases between. The CDR3 has 14 amino acids. Germline V gives CDR1 MNHEY, CDR2 SMNVEV (reference sequence). CDR3 bases: TGTGCCAGCAGTTCGGGCGGGACAGTCTACGAGCAGTACTTC. It yields the protein CASSSGGTVYEQYF.

V and J are TRBV19 and TRBJ2-1; 7 bases match TRBD2. With V trimmed by 6 bases and J by 9 bases, 14 bases remained unmatched. Germline V gene lookup returns CDR1 LNHDA and CDR2 SQIVND (reference sequence). The CDR3 length is 15 residues. The CDR3 protein is CASRQRPLREGEQFF. The CDR3 nucleotides are TGTGCCAGTAGGCAAAGGCCACTTAGGGAGGGTGAGCAGTTCTTC.

Only one count was recorded for this clone. The rearrangement uses TRBV4-2 and TRBJ1-5, with 7 bases fitting TRBD1. V dropped 5 bases and J dropped 4; count of bases not matched to a gene: 2. Germline V CDR1 and CDR2: LGHNA, YNFKEQ. The CDR3 totals 13 residues. Written as DNA, the CDR3 is TGTGCCAGCAGCATGGGACAGAATCAGCCCCAGCATTTT. Encoded protein: CASSMGQNQPQHF.

The genes are TRBV9 and TRBJ2-3, with TRBD2 matching over 9 bases. Germline V gives CDR1 SGDLS, CDR2 YYNGEE. The V gene end was trimmed by 6 bases and the J gene end by 2 bases; junction bases not matched to a gene: 19. The CDR3 length is 19 residues. CDR3 DNA: TGTGCCAGCAATAATCCGGTCCAGTCTAGCGGGATTGCCACAGATACGCAGTATTTT. The encoded protein is CASNNPVQSSGIATDTQYF.

This clone was found a few times. The J gene is TRBJ2-3, the V gene TRBV7-2; 9 nucleotides align to TRBD2. Germline assignment: CDR1 SGHTA and CDR2 FQGNSA. V dropped 5 bases and J dropped 8; count of bases not matched to a gene: 14. CDR3 length: 16 amino acids. Written as DNA, the CDR3 is TGTGCCAGCAGCATAGGGCGGGGGGGCGGTCCAGCTACGCAGTATTTT. As protein: CASSIGRGGGPATQYF.

V gene TRBV19 combines with J gene TRBJ1-3; 7 bases match TRBD1. This CDR3 region has 18 residues. Germline V lookup: CDR1 LNHDA, CDR2 SQIVND (reference sequence). The V and J ends lost 10 bases and 0 bases, in that order; junction bases with no gene match: 18. The CDR3: CANLQLGQNKFSGNTIYF. DNA of the CDR3: TGTGCCAATCTCCAGCTGGGACAGAACAAATTCTCTGGAAACACCATATATTTT.

V and J are TRBV27 and TRBJ1-6; 9 bases agree with TRBD1. V gave up 6 bases and J gave up 8 bases; unmatched junction bases: 5. This CDR3 is built from 14 residues. In germline, CDR1 is MNHEY, CDR2 SMNVEV (reference sequence). In DNA form, the CDR3 reads TGTGCCAGCAGGTCGGACAGGGGTTATTCACCCCTCCACTTT. Protein product: CASRSDRGYSPLHF.

The chain combines TRBV5-1 with TRBJ1-1; 11 bases are a match to TRBD1. Looked up from germline, CDR1 is SGHRS and CDR2 is YFSETQ. There are 14 residues in the CDR3. V shed 3 bases, J shed 4 bases, and the junction held 2 bases outside the gene matches. CDR3 region: CASSSGQGATEAFF. CDR3 sequence (DNA): TGCGCCAGCAGCTCCGGACAGGGGGCCACTGAAGCTTTCTTT.

As regards this clone: Within the sample, other DNA sequences also encode this same CDR3. This chain connects TRBV28 to TRBJ1-5; D gene unclear. V was clipped by 4 bases and J by 2 bases, with 9 bases between them. This CDR3 contains 14 residues. Germline CDR1 MDHEN, CDR2 SYDVKM. The CDR3 nucleotides are TGTGCCAGCAGTTCTGGGCAGGGCAATCAGCCCCAGCATTTT. This translates into CASSSGQGNQPQHF.

The chain employs TRBV15 and TRBJ1-6; the match to TRBD1 covers 7 bases. This CDR3 has 20 residues. The ends lost 2 bases at V and 0 bases at J; junction bases unmatched: 13. Germline V lookup: CDR1 LNHNV, CDR2 YYDKDF (reference sequence). The CDR3 DNA sequence: TGTGCCACCAGCAGACAACCACAGGGGTTCCTGAGCTCCTATAATTCACCCCTCCACTTT. Translating gives CATSRQPQGFLSSYNSPLHF.